These T cell receptor beta chains were read from a single sample in a study of graft-versus-host responses after intestinal transplantation. Sequenced by immunoSEQ multiplex PCR; TCRdb stores in-frame clones only, minus some. The data show approximately 24,000 clones, with 75% to 90% seen just once and approximately 1% held by the top ten. The source material was PBMCs, sampled around 440 days after intestinal transplant. The receptors were sampled from a human patient who received an intestinal transplant, so some T cells may come from the graft donor. CDR3s leave out the opening cysteine and the closing phenylalanine or tryptophan. Each record gives: V gene, D gene, CDR3 length, J gene, CDR3 protein. A D gene is named only where the DNA matches it firmly.

>TRBV18|.|12|TRBJ2-3
ASSPTGGTDTQY
>TRBV6-5|TRBD1|12|TRBJ2-3
ASSRDRAENTQY
>TRBV5-1|TRBD1|12|TRBJ2-3
ASSSDRATDTQY
>TRBV5-6|.|11|TRBJ1-2
ASRLVGVDGYT
>TRBV5-1|.|12|TRBJ2-5
ASRDNPYQETQY
>TRBV19|.|14|TRBJ1-1
ASRRKDSDLGTEAF
>TRBV28|TRBD1|13|TRBJ2-7
ASSRPGQGPYEQY
>TRBV19|.|13|TRBJ2-5
ASSHLAGHEETQY
>TRBV11-3|TRBD2|13|TRBJ2-7
ASSLAGGLSYEQY
>TRBV14|.|12|TRBJ1-6
ASSQDPVYSPLH
>TRBV7-3|.|12|TRBJ2-3
AGSLGGSTDTQY
>TRBV9|.|12|TRBJ2-3
ASSVGRGWGTQY
>TRBV6-5|.|14|TRBJ1-4
ASSYSQGATNEKLF
>TRBV6-1|TRBD1|12|TRBJ2-7
ASRSGTGSYEQY
>TRBV21-1|.|14|TRBJ2-1
ASTDPGTSGKNEQF
>TRBV30|.|10|TRBJ2-3
ACALLGDTQY
>TRBV6-6|.|12|TRBJ1-2
ASSYEGTRYGYT
>TRBV5-1|.|11|TRBJ1-2
ASSPQGATGYT
>TRBV9|.|13|TRBJ2-7
ASSGGGAGSYEQY
>TRBV5-5|.|12|TRBJ1-1
ASSFRTANTEAF
>TRBV4-1|.|7|TRBJ2-3
ASRCTQY
>TRBV6-6|TRBD1|14|TRBJ2-2
ASSRDLGTGSGELF
>TRBV15|TRBD1|15|TRBJ2-3
ATSRASGTGFTDTQY
>TRBV6-1|TRBD1|12|TRBJ2-5
ASSLGQGRETQY
>TRBV14|TRBD1|13|TRBJ1-4
ASSQDRGPNEKLF
>TRBV6-5|.|14|TRBJ2-2
ASSYSVGDFTGELF
>TRBV30|.|10|TRBJ2-7
ASGLRSYEQY
>TRBV6-5|TRBD2|13|TRBJ2-7
ASSYSLAGHYEQY
>TRBV6-1|TRBD1|13|TRBJ2-3
ASSATGYNTDTQY
>TRBV6-1|TRBD2|11|TRBJ2-2
ASGEGITGELF
>TRBV27|TRBD1|13|TRBJ2-7
ASQLTGQGFYEQY
>TRBV9|.|12|TRBJ1-5
ASSVGGGNQPQH
>TRBV9|.|10|TRBJ2-6
ASGAGANVLT
>TRBV7-3|TRBD2|14|TRBJ2-2
ASSWGLAGVTGELF
>TRBV4-1|.|13|TRBJ1-5
ASSLGGLPNQPQH
>TRBV28|.|10|TRBJ1-2
ASSSRPRVDT
>TRBV10-1|TRBD1|10|TRBJ2-7
ASSPGQGEQY
>TRBV4-2|.|10|TRBJ2-5
ASSQDYGTQY
>TRBV7-3|TRBD2|15|TRBJ2-5
ASSLGVGLAGAETQY